In this sample, the clone carrying this T cell receptor beta chain turned up once. Other DNA sequences in this specimen translate into the identical CDR3. Trimming shortened V by 6 bases and J by 1 base, and 7 bases separated the two germline ends. The CDR3 extends over 12 amino acids. Germline CDR1 SQVTM, CDR2 ANQGSEA. This specimen comes from a study of blood T cell repertoires in COVID-19. Sequenced by immunoSEQ multiplex PCR; TCRdb stores in-frame clones only, minus some. This sample has around 170,000 clones; 80% occur once, and the top ten carry about 15%. Material for sequencing was PBMCs or T cells enriched from blood (not recorded which). This receptor was taken from a man aged 60 to 69 who had been exposed to COVID-19. The chain is built from TRBV29-1 and TRBJ1-5; no firm D call. The CDR3 nucleotides are TGCAGCGTCGGCGGGAGCAATCAGCCCCAGCATTTT. Translated, it gives CSVGGSNQPQHF.